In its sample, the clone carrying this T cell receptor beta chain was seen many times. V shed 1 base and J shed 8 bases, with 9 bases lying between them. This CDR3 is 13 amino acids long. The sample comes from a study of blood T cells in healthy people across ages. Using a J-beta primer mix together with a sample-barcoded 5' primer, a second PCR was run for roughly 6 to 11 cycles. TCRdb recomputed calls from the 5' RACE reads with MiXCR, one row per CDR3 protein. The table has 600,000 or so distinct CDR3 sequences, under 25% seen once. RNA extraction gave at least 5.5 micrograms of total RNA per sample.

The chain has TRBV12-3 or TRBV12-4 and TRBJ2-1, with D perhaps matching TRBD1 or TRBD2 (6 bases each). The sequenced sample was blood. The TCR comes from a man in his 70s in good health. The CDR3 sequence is CASSLVGGDEQFF. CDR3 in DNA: TGTGCCAGCAGTTTAGTGGGGGGCGATGAGCAGTTCTTC.